A single sample is the source of the 13 T cell receptor beta chains below, sequenced in a study of human T cells and chemical hapten exposure. Time point in this sample: pre-sensitization, week 0. Indicated treatment: therapeutic diphenylcyclopropenone sensitization with weekly scalp DPC. One entry per CDR3 protein results from TCRdb running MiXCR on the RACE reads. This sample has some 250,000 distinct CDR3 sequences, with 7.5% to 9% found just once. The sample in question was whole blood, obtained in connection with sensitization to the hapten diphenylcyclopropenone (DPC). These TCRs come from a man between 18 and 29 years old with alopecia areata. Some clones in this sample may be carry-over from other donors' samples.

This clonotype appeared many times. The chain has TRBV2 and TRBJ2-7, with 8 bases identical to TRBD1. The V and J ends lost 6 bases and 4 bases, in that order; junction bases with no gene match: 8. CDR1 and CDR2 from the germline V gene are SNHLY and FYNNEI. The CDR3 consists of 14 residues. In DNA form, the CDR3 reads TGTGCCAGCAGGGAGGACAGGGCCGGATACGAGCAGTACTTC. It yields the protein CASREDRAGYEQYF.

The table lists this clonotype with a few counts. The rearrangement joins TRBV9 to TRBJ2-5; D may be TRBD2 (6 bases). V was cut by 5 bases and J by 0 bases, with 14 bases left in between. CDR3 length equals 15 residues. Germline values: CDR1 SGDLS, CDR2 YYNGEE. The CDR3 DNA reads as TGTGCCAGCAGTTTTAGCGGAAAGTACCAAGAGACCCAGTACTTC. Protein: CASSFSGKYQETQYF.

This clonotype has at least ten counts. This chain connects TRBV7-2 to TRBJ2-1; D gene unclear. Germline V gene lookup returns CDR1 SGHTA and CDR2 FQGNSA. The V gene lost 4 bases and the J gene lost 10 bases, with 8 bases spanning the gap. This CDR3 spans 11 amino acids. The CDR3 sequence: CASSSRWEQFF. CDR3 coding DNA: TGTGCCAGCAGCTCCCGGTGGGAGCAGTTCTTC.

This clonotype was counted many times. The rearrangement joins TRBV4-2 to TRBJ1-4; D may be TRBD1 (6 bases). The V gene lost 5 bases and the J gene lost 12 bases, with 19 bases spanning the gap. The CDR3 is 14 amino acids. Germline lookup yields CDR1 LGHNA and CDR2 YNFKEQ. The CDR3 loop reads CASSVTGSREELFF. The CDR3 coding sequence is TGTGCCAGCAGCGTCACAGGGAGTAGGGAGGAACTGTTTTTT.

The rearrangement uses TRBV7-6 and TRBJ2-2, with 12 bases lining up with TRBD2. The CDR3 runs to 19 residues. The germline CDR1 and CDR2 sequences are SGHVS and FNYEAQ. V trimming: 1 base; J trimming: 0 bases; junction bases outside the gene matches: 6. CDR3: CASSLEASGGAANTGELFF. The CDR3 nucleotides are TGTGCCAGCAGCTTAGAGGCTAGCGGGGGGGCTGCGAACACCGGGGAGCTGTTTTTT.

There are a few counts of this clonotype. The chain carries TRBV7-2 and TRBJ2-2, with D tentatively TRBD2 (6 bases). V was shortened by 5 bases and J by 1 base, with 11 bases between the two germline ends. This CDR3 region has 15 residues. Germline loops: CDR1 SGHTA, CDR2 FQGNSA. CDR3 region: CASSRGLENTGELFF. The CDR3 coding sequence is TGTGCCAGCAGCCGGGGACTGGAGAACACCGGGGAGCTGTTTTTT.

This clonotype was counted ten times or more. This sequence joins TRBV12-3 or TRBV12-4 and TRBJ1-2, with TRBD1 as a possible D gene (6 bases). This CDR3 is 15 amino acids long. Trimming took 3 bases from V and 1 from J, leaving 12 bases between them. The CDR3 region is CASSLTGTFNYGYTF. The CDR3 DNA sequence: TGTGCCAGCAGTTTGACAGGAACATTTAACTATGGCTACACCTTC.

The chain has TRBV12-3 or TRBV12-4 and TRBJ1-6, with D possibly matching TRBD1 (5 bases). Deletions cut 3 bases from V and 2 bases from J, with 11 bases between. The CDR3 sequence is 16 residues long. Here the CDR3 DNA reads TGTGCCAGCAGTTTGGGACTGTCGGCCTATAATTCACCCCTCCACTTT. Amino acids: CASSLGLSAYNSPLHF.

As DNA, the CDR3 is TGCGCCAGCAGCCCCAGACAGGGGCGTTTGAATGAGCAGTTCTTC. This translates into CASSPRQGRLNEQFF. V is TRBV4-3 and J is TRBJ2-1; 8 nucleotides match TRBD1. The CDR3 has 15 residues. Germline loops: CDR1 LGHNA, CDR2 YSLEER. Losses at the gene ends were 4 bases for V and 7 bases for J; bases not matched to a gene: 9.

This clonotype was seen a handful of times. J is TRBJ2-3 and V is TRBV11-2; D is unclear. The germline gives CDR1 SGHAT, CDR2 FQNNGV. V lost 5 bases and J lost 3, with 12 bases in between. This CDR3 spans 14 amino acids. This CDR3 is CASSPPIRTDTQYF. Written as DNA, the CDR3 is TGTGCCAGCAGCCCACCGATCAGAACAGATACGCAGTATTTT.

This clonotype appeared a few times. The chain recombines TRBV5-5 with TRBJ2-5; no reliable D call. Between the trimmed V and J ends, which lost 1 base and 0 bases, there was a span of 7 bases. The CDR3 contains 14 residues. Germline CDR1 SGHKS, CDR2 YYEKEE (reference sequence). This CDR3 reads CASSLWADQETQYF. The CDR3 coding sequence is TGTGCCAGCAGCTTGTGGGCAGACCAAGAGACCCAGTACTTC. Based on the CDR3 plus reference TRBV5-5 and TRBJ2-5, the full variable domain is DAGVTQSPTHLIKTRGQQVTLRCSPISGHKSVSWYQQVLGQGPQFIFQYYEKEERGRGNFPDRFSARQFPNYSSELNVNALLLGDSALYLCASSLWADQETQYFGPGTRLLVL.

The V gene is TRBV29-1, the J gene TRBJ2-1; tentatively, D is TRBD1 or TRBD2 (7 bases each). The CDR3 runs to 13 residues. The V gene's germline CDR1 is SQVTM and CDR2 ANQGSEA. The V end was cut by 7 bases, the J end by 12 bases, with 22 bases between. As DNA, the CDR3 is TGCAGCGCCCAGGGGGGCGGGGGAGGCGCGCAGTTCTTC. It codes for CSAQGGGGGAQFF.

About this clonotype itself: The limits of the CDR3 on the DNA are not certain, so only TCRdb's listed CDR3 is given. The rearrangement joins TRBV6-5 to TRBJ1-6. Germline CDR1 reads MNHEY; CDR2 reads SVGAGI. The CDR3 spans 15 amino acids, including both terminal residues. CDR3 region: CASSSSTPHNSPLHF.